This entry lists 19 T cell receptor beta chains sequenced from one sample in a study of T cells in Graves' hyperthyroidism and ophthalmopathy. The TCR beta CDR3 regions underwent amplification using RNA transcripts as the source. During a first-round RT-PCR of the TCR CDR3, the HTBI primer set was used. TCRdb reanalysed the multiplex PCR reads using MiXCR and keeps one entry per CDR3 protein. Here the sample spans 500,000 to 600,000 distinct CDR3 sequences, around 20% being singletons. The sample taken for sequencing was blood. The receptors stem from a man aged 40-55 years with Graves' ophthalmopathy.

About this clonotype itself: It is likely a read error, because the conserved phenylalanine at the end of the CDR3 is missing. J is TRBJ2-7 and V is TRBV7-2; no clear D gene. Germline lookup yields CDR1 SGHTA and CDR2 FQGNSA. The CDR3 is 13 residues long. CDR3 protein: CVSSLLGSYEQYL. Here the CDR3 DNA reads TGTGTCAGCAGCTTATTGGGGTCCTACGAGCAGTACCTC.

This clonotype was detected ten times or more. J is TRBJ2-1 and V is TRBV11-2; D is perhaps TRBD2 (6 bases). The germline V and J ends were trimmed by 5 bases and 2 bases, with 16 bases remaining between them. This CDR3 is built from 16 residues. The germline CDR1 and CDR2 sequences are SGHAT and FQNNGV. The CDR3 sequence: CASSHRLVTTYNEQFF. In nucleotides, the CDR3 is TGTGCCAGCAGCCATCGACTAGTTACAACCTACAATGAGCAGTTCTTC.

This clonotype was counted at least ten times. The rearrangement uses TRBV6-2 or TRBV6-3 and TRBJ2-7; the D is unclear. The germline CDR1 and CDR2 sequences are MNHEY and SVGEGT. V was pared by 6 bases and J by 4 bases, with 13 bases between. CDR3 length: 13 amino acids. The CDR3 here is CASREDLGYEQYF. In DNA form, the CDR3 reads TGTGCCAGCAGGGAAGACTTAGGATACGAGCAGTACTTC.

The chain is built from TRBV27 and TRBJ2-7; the match to TRBD2 covers 15 bases. J gave up 0 bases and V 6 bases, and 3 bases lay outside the gene matches. This CDR3 has 16 amino acids. Germline values: CDR1 MNHEY, CDR2 SMNVEV (reference sequence). The chain's CDR3 is CASRGLAGGPSYEQYF. The CDR3 nucleotides are TGTGCCAGCAGGGGACTAGCGGGGGGCCCCTCCTACGAGCAGTACTTC.

The genes are TRBV5-1 and TRBJ2-1, with 8 bases aligning to TRBD1. V dropped 0 bases and J dropped 6; count of bases not matched to a gene: 5. The CDR3 has 15 residues. CDR1 and CDR2 (germline): SGHRS, YFSETQ. CDR3: CASSLERTGSNEQFF. CDR3 bases: TGCGCCAGCAGCTTGGAAAGGACAGGGAGCAATGAGCAGTTCTTC. Full variable domain (missing parts from reference TRBV5-1 and TRBJ2-1): KAGVTQTPRYLIKTRGQQVTLSCSPISGHRSVSWYQQTPGQGLQFLFEYFSETQRNKGNFPGRFSGRQFSNSRSEMNVSTLELGDSALYLCASSLERTGSNEQFFGPGTRLTVL.

Concerning this clonotype itself: A much larger clone differs from this one at a single base, so this may be a read error. V gene TRBV6-2 or TRBV6-3 combines with J gene TRBJ2-1; 9 bases align to TRBD2. After removal of 11 bases from V and 10 bases from J, the junction contained 18 bases not matched to a gene. Germline CDR1 is MNHEY and CDR2 is SVGEGT. This CDR3 is 15 amino acids long. CDR3 region: CAAASLLAGSMEQFF. The CDR3 DNA sequence: TGTGCCGCCGCGTCCCTGCTAGCGGGGAGCATGGAGCAGTTCTTC.

This clonotype was picked up many times. The chain joins TRBV3-1 to TRBJ2-7; TRBD1 matches at 9 bases. The germline V gene has CDR1 LGHDT and CDR2 YNNKEL (reference sequence). The trim removed 3 bases at V and 7 bases at J, leaving 7 bases unmatched. The CDR3 extends over 14 amino acids. CDR3 amino acids: CASSQTGGTTEQYF. CDR3 DNA sequence: TGTGCCAGCAGCCAGACAGGGGGGACGACAGAGCAGTACTTC.

This clonotype was picked up a small number of times. This chain links TRBV4-1 with TRBJ2-7, with a possible D match to TRBD2 (6 bases). The CDR3 totals 13 residues. Looked up from germline, CDR1 is MGHRA and CDR2 is YSYEKL. Between the trimmed V and J ends, which lost 6 bases and 3 bases, there was a span of 12 bases. CDR3 residues: CASSPSDNYEQYF. The CDR3 DNA sequence: TGCGCCAGCAGTCCTAGCGACAACTACGAGCAGTACTTC.

A few counts support this clonotype. V gene TRBV7-3 combines with J gene TRBJ2-1, with D maybe TRBD2 (5 bases). Trimming cost V 5 bases and J 5 bases, with 16 bases left between them. The CDR3 runs 15 residues. Germline V CDR1 and CDR2: SGHTA, FQGTGA. CDR3 in DNA: TGTGCCAGCAGCCCCGTAGGAGGTTACAACAATGAGCAGTTCTTC. Protein product: CASSPVGGYNNEQFF.

The chain employs TRBV6-2 or TRBV6-3 and TRBJ2-7; TRBD2 matches 9 bases. Trimming removed 5 bases from V and 3 bases from J; junction bases left unmatched: 5. CDR1 MNHEY and CDR2 SVGEGT come from the germline V gene. The CDR3 totals 14 residues. The DNA of the CDR3 is TGTGCCAGCAGTCTAGCGGGACCAAACTACGAGCAGTACTTC. This codes for CASSLAGPNYEQYF.

This clonotype has just a few counts. DNA for the CDR3: TGTGCCAGCAGCTTGGGGCTCTATGAAGCTTTCTTT. Translation gives CASSLGLYEAFF. The chain combines TRBV7-9 with TRBJ1-1, with D perhaps matching TRBD1 (5 bases). Germline V lookup: CDR1 SEHNR, CDR2 FQNEAQ (reference sequence). This CDR3 spans 12 amino acids. V dropped 3 bases and J dropped 7 bases, with 9 bases sitting between them.

The gene calls are TRBV19 and TRBJ2-7, with unresolved D. Germline lookup yields CDR1 LNHDA and CDR2 SQIVND (reference sequence). This CDR3 is built from 14 residues. The V end was cut by 3 bases, the J end by 3 bases, with 12 bases between. In DNA form, the CDR3 reads TGTGCCAGTAGTATGACCGCAGGACGCTACGAGCAGTACTTC. This gives the protein CASSMTAGRYEQYF.

In nucleotides, the CDR3 is TGTGCCAGCGGACCAACTAGCGGGAGGGCCAGAGATACGCAGTATTTT. Translation gives CASGPTSGRARDTQYF. The chain has TRBV3-1 and TRBJ2-3, with 13 bases that match TRBD2. V was pared by 8 bases and J by 5 bases, with 10 bases of the junction left unmatched. The CDR3 has 16 residues. The V gene's germline CDR1 is LGHDT and CDR2 YNNKEL (reference sequence).

This clonotype was counted at least ten times. Here the CDR3 DNA reads TGTGCCAGCAGCCGCGACGAGAACACTGAAGCTTTCTTT. This encodes CASSRDENTEAFF. The chain joins TRBV5-6 to TRBJ1-1, with unresolved D. Germline lookup yields CDR1 SGHDT and CDR2 YYEEEE. The germline V and J ends were trimmed by 4 bases and 1 base, with 8 bases remaining between them. The CDR3 covers 13 residues.

The chain is built from TRBV9 and TRBJ1-2; maybe TRBD1 (6 bases). CDR3 length equals 18 residues. Trimming took 4 bases from V and 0 from J, leaving 22 bases between them. Germline assignment: CDR1 SGDLS and CDR2 YYNGEE. CDR3 in DNA: TGTGCCAGCAGCTACGAGACAGTGGGGGGCTCAGCTAACTATGGCTACACCTTC. This sequence encodes CASSYETVGGSANYGYTF.

The chain couples TRBV28 to TRBJ2-7, with D perhaps being TRBD1 or TRBD2 (5 bases each). The germline V gene encodes CDR1 MDHEN and CDR2 SYDVKM. Trimming took 6 bases from V and 3 from J, leaving 12 bases between them. The CDR3 is 13 residues long. The DNA for the CDR3 is TGTGCCAGCAGACTCGGGGACCACTACGAGCAGTACTTC. Its translation: CASRLGDHYEQYF.

This clonotype has more than one count but fewer than ten. This rearrangement joins TRBV12-3 or TRBV12-4 to TRBJ2-3, with 10 nucleotides matching TRBD2. V lost 10 bases and J lost 4; bases outside the gene matches: 8. The CDR3 spans 14 residues. The CDR3 bases are TGTGCCACCAAAACTAGCGGGACTGCAGATACGCAGTATTTT. It codes for CATKTSGTADTQYF.

Only a few counts were recorded for this clonotype. The rearrangement joins TRBV3-1 to TRBJ1-5; D gene ambiguous. V was clipped by 0 bases and J by 1 base, with 4 bases between them. The CDR3 is made up of 14 amino acids. Germline lookup yields CDR1 LGHDT and CDR2 YNNKEL (reference sequence). The chain's CDR3 is CASSQEASNQPQHF. The CDR3 DNA reads as TGTGCCAGCAGCCAAGAAGCCAGCAATCAGCCCCAGCATTTT.

In the case of this clonotype: Just one base apart from a much larger clone, this may be a read error. The genes are TRBV3-1 and TRBJ2-5; possibly TRBD1 or TRBD2 for D (5 bases each). V shed 4 bases and J shed 2 bases, with 14 bases lying between them. Per germline, CDR1 LGHDT and CDR2 YNNKEL (reference sequence). The CDR3 is 15 residues long. CDR3 in amino acids: CASSRPGQTQETQYF. The CDR3, as DNA: TGTGCCAGCAGCCGTCCGGGGCAGACACAAGAGACCCAGTACTTC.